The rows below give T cell receptor beta chains drawn from one sample of a study of post-analysis software for immune sequencing data. TCRdb recomputed calls from the PCR reads with MiXCR, one row per CDR3 protein. This table has fewer than 550,000 distinct CDR3 sequences, around a third appearing once. Sequencing used blood. The receptors derive from a girl aged 2 to 17 with multiple sclerosis. Both conserved end residues are part of each CDR3. Each record gives: J gene, V gene, D gene, clone size, CDR3 protein, CDR3 DNA. D genes are given only for firm matches. Rows give clone size only sometimes, using once, few, many, or a class for an expanded clone.

j_gene: TRBJ2-2
v_gene: TRBV18
d_gene: NA
abundance: NA
CDR3aa: CASSPLIGENTGELFF
CDR3nt: TGTGCCAGCTCACCACTTATAGGGGAGAACACCGGGGAGCTGTTTTTT

j_gene: TRBJ1-2
v_gene: TRBV5-1
d_gene: NA
abundance: NA
CDR3aa: CASSLRPGAGYGYTF
CDR3nt: TGCGCCAGCAGCTTACGTCCGGGGGCTGGGTATGGCTACACCTTC

j_gene: TRBJ2-1
v_gene: TRBV20-1
d_gene: NA
abundance: NA
CDR3aa: CSARGSDTFSYNEQFF
CDR3nt: TGCAGTGCTAGAGGCTCGGACACCTTCTCCTACAATGAGCAGTTCTTC

j_gene: TRBJ2-3
v_gene: TRBV4-2
d_gene: NA
abundance: few
CDR3aa: CASSQEWGAPDTQYF
CDR3nt: TGTGCCAGCAGCCAAGAGTGGGGAGCACCAGATACGCAGTATTTT

j_gene: TRBJ2-1
v_gene: TRBV24-1
d_gene: TRBD2
abundance: NA
CDR3aa: CATSDRSGGAGNEQFF
CDR3nt: TGTGCCACCAGTGATCGTAGCGGGGGGGCAGGTAATGAGCAGTTCTTC

j_gene: TRBJ1-1
v_gene: TRBV4-1
d_gene: TRBD1
abundance: NA
CDR3aa: CASSHLTGGAGLTEAFF
CDR3nt: TGCGCCAGCAGCCACCTAACAGGGGGCGCAGGGCTCACTGAAGCTTTCTTT

j_gene: TRBJ2-4
v_gene: TRBV7-8
d_gene: TRBD1
abundance: NA
CDR3aa: CASSQARQGVGYF
CDR3nt: TGTGCCAGCAGCCAAGCTCGACAGGGGGTCGGGTACTTC

j_gene: TRBJ1-2
v_gene: TRBV28
d_gene: NA
abundance: NA
CDR3aa: CASSFSLPTADGYTF
CDR3nt: TGTGCCAGCAGTTTTTCTCTCCCGACGGCTGATGGCTACACCTTC

j_gene: TRBJ2-1
v_gene: TRBV7-2
d_gene: TRBD1
abundance: NA
CDR3aa: CASSLGQGFGEQFF
CDR3nt: TGTGCCAGCAGCTTAGGACAGGGATTCGGGGAGCAGTTCTTC

j_gene: TRBJ2-1
v_gene: TRBV6-5
d_gene: NA
abundance: few
CDR3aa: CASSYGGALLRETQFF
CDR3nt: TGTGCCAGCAGTTACGGGGGGGCCCTTTTAAGAGAGACCCAGTTCTTC

j_gene: TRBJ1-5
v_gene: TRBV20-1
d_gene: TRBD1
abundance: few
CDR3aa: CSATPGGGQPQHF
CDR3nt: TGCAGTGCTACCCCAGGGGGTGGTCAGCCCCAGCATTTT

j_gene: TRBJ1-2
v_gene: TRBV15
d_gene: NA
abundance: NA
CDR3aa: CATSRDGRPTGDGYTF
CDR3nt: TGTGCCACCAGCAGAGATGGGCGACCGACTGGGGATGGCTACACCTTC

j_gene: TRBJ2-1
v_gene: TRBV7-9
d_gene: NA
abundance: few
CDR3aa: CASSLLRSADTYNEQFF
CDR3nt: TGTGCCAGCAGCCTCCTAAGGAGCGCCGATACCTACAATGAGCAGTTCTTC

j_gene: TRBJ1-1
v_gene: TRBV6-5
d_gene: NA
abundance: few
CDR3aa: CATLRGSEAFF
CDR3nt: TGTGCCACCCTTCGTGGGAGTGAAGCTTTCTTT

j_gene: TRBJ2-5
v_gene: TRBV7-9
d_gene: TRBD1
abundance: few
CDR3aa: CASSFRGRGRGYQETQYF
CDR3nt: TGTGCCAGCAGCTTCCGAGGCAGGGGGCGAGGGTACCAAGAGACCCAGTACTTC

j_gene: TRBJ1-1
v_gene: TRBV29-1
d_gene: NA
abundance: few
CDR3aa: CSVWTLNTEAFF
CDR3nt: TGCAGCGTTTGGACTTTGAACACTGAAGCTTTCTTT

j_gene: TRBJ1-2
v_gene: TRBV6-5
d_gene: NA
abundance: NA
CDR3aa: CAGSPRGYGYTF
CDR3nt: TGTGCCGGCAGCCCACGGGGTTATGGCTACACCTTC

j_gene: TRBJ2-5
v_gene: TRBV5-8
d_gene: TRBD1
abundance: few
CDR3aa: CASSFTGGQETQYF
CDR3nt: TGTGCCAGCAGCTTTACAGGGGGCCAAGAGACCCAGTACTTC

j_gene: TRBJ2-1
v_gene: TRBV7-8
d_gene: NA
abundance: few
CDR3aa: CASSWTESFYNEQFF
CDR3nt: TGTGCCAGCAGCTGGACAGAAAGTTTCTACAATGAGCAGTTCTTC

j_gene: TRBJ1-2
v_gene: TRBV18
d_gene: NA
abundance: NA
CDR3aa: CASSPGRARDYGYTF
CDR3nt: TGTGCCAGCTCACCCGGCCGGGCCAGGGATTATGGCTACACCTTC

j_gene: TRBJ1-4
v_gene: TRBV6-2/TRBV6-3
d_gene: NA
abundance: few
CDR3aa: CASSYSSRDTEKLFF
CDR3nt: TGTGCCAGCAGTTATTCGTCCCGGGATACGGAAAAACTGTTTTTT

j_gene: TRBJ2-5
v_gene: TRBV29-1
d_gene: NA
abundance: NA
CDR3aa: CSVEGVQGKQETQYF
CDR3nt: TGCAGCGTTGAAGGGGTACAGGGAAAACAAGAGACCCAGTACTTC

j_gene: TRBJ1-1
v_gene: TRBV4-1
d_gene: NA
abundance: many
CDR3aa: CASRGPLRNTEAFF
CDR3nt: TGCGCCAGCCGGGGGCCCCTCCGGAACACTGAAGCTTTCTTT

j_gene: TRBJ1-2
v_gene: TRBV5-1
d_gene: NA
abundance: NA
CDR3aa: CASSEGASYGYTF
CDR3nt: TGCGCCAGCAGCGAGGGCGCAAGCTATGGCTACACCTTC

j_gene: TRBJ2-5
v_gene: TRBV5-5
d_gene: TRBD2
abundance: NA
CDR3aa: CASSWRAGEETQYF
CDR3nt: TGTGCCAGCAGCTGGAGGGCGGGGGAAGAGACCCAGTACTTC

j_gene: TRBJ2-3
v_gene: TRBV5-1
d_gene: TRBD1
abundance: few
CDR3aa: CASSPGQEQGTQYF
CDR3nt: TGCGCCAGCAGCCCGGGACAGGAACAGGGTACGCAGTATTTT

j_gene: TRBJ2-1
v_gene: TRBV11-2
d_gene: NA
abundance: NA
CDR3aa: CASSQLTGGQETQFF
CDR3nt: TGTGCCAGCAGCCAATTGACAGGAGGCCAAGAGACCCAGTTCTTC

j_gene: TRBJ1-2
v_gene: TRBV4-1
d_gene: TRBD1
abundance: NA
CDR3aa: CASSPQGQGGPARYTF
CDR3nt: TGCGCCAGCAGCCCCCAGGGACAGGGAGGGCCAGCGCGCTACACCTTC